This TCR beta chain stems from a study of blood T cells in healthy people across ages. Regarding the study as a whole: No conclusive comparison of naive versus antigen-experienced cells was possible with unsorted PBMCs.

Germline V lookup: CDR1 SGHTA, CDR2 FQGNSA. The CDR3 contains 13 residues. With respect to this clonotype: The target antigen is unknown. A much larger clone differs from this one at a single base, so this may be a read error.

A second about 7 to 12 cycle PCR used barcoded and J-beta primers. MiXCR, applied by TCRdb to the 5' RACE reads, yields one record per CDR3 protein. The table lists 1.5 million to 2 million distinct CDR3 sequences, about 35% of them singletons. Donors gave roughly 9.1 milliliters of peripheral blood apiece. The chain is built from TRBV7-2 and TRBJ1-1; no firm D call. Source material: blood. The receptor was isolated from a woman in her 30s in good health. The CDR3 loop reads CASSYRRNTKAFF. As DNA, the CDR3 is TGTGCCAGCAGTTATCGGCGGAACACTAAAGCTTTCTTT.